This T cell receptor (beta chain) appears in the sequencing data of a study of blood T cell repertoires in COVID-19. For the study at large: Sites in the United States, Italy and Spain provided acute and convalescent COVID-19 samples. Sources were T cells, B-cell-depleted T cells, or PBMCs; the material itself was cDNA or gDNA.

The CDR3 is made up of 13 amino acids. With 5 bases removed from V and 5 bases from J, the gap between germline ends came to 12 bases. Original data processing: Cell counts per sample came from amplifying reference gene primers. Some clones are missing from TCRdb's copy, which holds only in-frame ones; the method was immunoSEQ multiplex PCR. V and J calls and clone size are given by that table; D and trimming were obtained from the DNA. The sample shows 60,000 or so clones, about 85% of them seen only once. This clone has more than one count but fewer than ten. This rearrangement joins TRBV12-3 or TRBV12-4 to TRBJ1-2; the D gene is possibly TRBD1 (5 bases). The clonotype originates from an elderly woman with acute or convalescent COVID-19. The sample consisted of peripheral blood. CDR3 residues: CASSGGAAYGYTF. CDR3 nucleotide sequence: TGTGCCAGCAGTGGTGGGGCAGCTTATGGCTACACCTTC.